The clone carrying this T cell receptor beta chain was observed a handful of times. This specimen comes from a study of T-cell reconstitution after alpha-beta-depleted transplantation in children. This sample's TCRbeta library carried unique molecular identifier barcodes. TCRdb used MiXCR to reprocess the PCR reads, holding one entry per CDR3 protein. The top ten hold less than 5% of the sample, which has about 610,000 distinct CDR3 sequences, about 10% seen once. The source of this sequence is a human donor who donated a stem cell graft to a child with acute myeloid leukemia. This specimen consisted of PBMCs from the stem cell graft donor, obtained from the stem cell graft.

The CDR3 loop is CASSRRDTQYF. DNA of the CDR3: TGTGCCAGCAGTCGTAGAGATACGCAGTATTTT. The V gene is TRBV12-3 or TRBV12-4, the J gene TRBJ2-3; D remains unclear. V dropped 5 bases and J dropped 5 bases, with 5 bases sitting between them. This CDR3 has 11 amino acids.